The 16 T cell receptor beta chains listed next were all sequenced from one sample in a study of CD8+ T cells in alopecia areata. Treatment: oral pan-JAK inhibitor, 5-10 mg twice daily. RNA extraction and reverse transcription yielded cDNA as sequencing template. Profiled with immunoSEQ multiplex PCR; TCRdb holds only in-frame clones, not every one. This table holds about 200,000 clones, approximately 38% found once. The material sequenced was CD4+ T cells sorted from blood, taken between weeks 30 and 35, from a patient treated with tofacitinib. These receptors were obtained from a human donor with alopecia areata.

The genes are TRBV7-9 and TRBJ2-5; D might be TRBD1 (5 bases). Per germline, CDR1 SEHNR and CDR2 FQNEAQ (reference sequence). Trimming cost V 8 bases and J 5 bases, with 15 bases left between them. This CDR3 has 13 amino acids. The CDR3 protein is CASGNQGLETQYF. CDR3 bases: TGTGCCAGCGGCAACCAGGGCCTGGAGACCCAGTACTTC.

The chain recombines TRBV7-9 with TRBJ1-5, with 8 bases fitting TRBD1. The junction had 6 bases not matched to a gene; V was cut back by 4 bases and J by 1 base. The CDR3 contains 16 residues. Germline CDR1 is SEHNR and CDR2 is FQNEAQ (reference sequence). The CDR3 sequence is CASSSDRGASNQPQHF. The CDR3 DNA follows: TGTGCCAGCAGCTCCGACAGGGGTGCGAGCAATCAGCCCCAGCATTTT. The entire variable domain, with the rest obtained from reference TRBV7-9 and TRBJ1-5, is as follows: DTGVSQNPRHKITKRGQNVTFRCDPISEHNRLYWYRQTLGQGPEFLTYFQNEAQLEKSRLLSDRFSAERPKGSFSTLEIQRTEQGDSAMYLCASSSDRGASNQPQHFGDGTRLSIL.

This clone was observed a handful of times. This chain uses TRBV29-1 with TRBJ2-7, with 9 bases identical to TRBD1. V shed 1 base and J 9 bases; nucleotides not matched to a gene: 7. The CDR3 totals 13 residues. Looked up from germline, CDR1 is SQVTM and CDR2 is ANQGSEA. The CDR3 region is CSVEVGGQGVQYF. CDR3 in DNA: TGCAGCGTTGAAGTAGGGGGACAGGGAGTGCAGTACTTC.

The V and J genes are TRBV6-1 and TRBJ2-7, with D hard to call. Trimming left V 5 bases short and J 7 bases short, with 9 bases between. The CDR3 contains 11 residues. Germline V gives CDR1 MNHNS, CDR2 SASEGT. The CDR3 DNA is TGTGCCAGCAGTCATGCCTGGGAGCAGTACTTC. The encoded protein is CASSHAWEQYF.

This clone turned up a few times. CDR3 DNA sequence: TGCGCCAGCAGCGAGGACAGGGCTAACTATGGCTACACCTTC. Encoded protein: CASSEDRANYGYTF. The chain has TRBV10-2 and TRBJ1-2, with TRBD1 identical over 8 bases. Germline V gene data show CDR1 as WSHSY and CDR2 as SAAADI. The CDR3 has 14 amino acids. V lost 6 bases and J lost 0; bases outside the gene matches: 3.

The chain joins TRBV7-6 to TRBJ2-2; the D gene is possibly TRBD1 (6 bases). The CDR3 loop spans 15 amino acids. The germline V and J ends were trimmed by 1 base and 4 bases, with 10 bases remaining between them. Germline V gene data show CDR1 as SGHVS and CDR2 as FNYEAQ. The CDR3 DNA reads TGTGCCAGCAGCTTAGGGCCAGGGGTCACCGGGGAGCTGTTTTTT. This sequence encodes CASSLGPGVTGELFF.

This clone turned up a few times. CDR3 region: CAWSPMDGDEQFF. The CDR3 DNA follows: TGTGCCTGGAGCCCCATGGACGGGGATGAGCAGTTCTTC. The chain couples TRBV30 to TRBJ2-1; possible D gene TRBD2, 5 bases. V lost 3 bases, J lost 8 bases, and 14 bases lay in between. Germline lookup yields CDR1 GTSNPN and CDR2 SVGIG (reference sequence). The CDR3 is made up of 13 amino acids.

The sample holds a few counts of this clone. The chain links TRBV6-5 to TRBJ2-5, with 11 nucleotides matching TRBD2. This CDR3 is built from 16 residues. Trimming took 3 bases from V and 4 from J; bases not matched to a gene: 7. The germline CDR1 and CDR2 sequences are MNHEY and SVGAGI. The CDR3 loop is CASSYTSGSAPETQYF. For the CDR3, the DNA is TGTGCCAGCAGTTATACTAGCGGGAGCGCCCCAGAGACCCAGTACTTC.

The chain is built from TRBV5-1 and TRBJ1-2, with 9 positions matching TRBD1. Looked up from germline, CDR1 is SGHRS and CDR2 is YFSETQ. With 2 bases clipped from V and 8 bases from J, the junction kept 10 bases outside the gene matches. This CDR3 spans 15 amino acids. The CDR3 bases are TGCGCCAGCAGCTTACAGGGGGCGGAGGTTGGAGGCTACACCTTC. The encoded protein is CASSLQGAEVGGYTF.

The chain recombines TRBV11-2 with TRBJ2-2; possibly TRBD2 for D (5 bases). This CDR3 is 15 amino acids long. Trimming shortened V by 5 bases and J by 4 bases, and 14 bases separated the two germline ends. Germline values: CDR1 SGHAT, CDR2 FQNNGV. CDR3 amino acids: CASSRTTGSTGELFF. The CDR3 nucleotides are TGTGCCAGCAGCCGAACCACTGGGAGCACCGGGGAGCTGTTTTTT.

The V and J genes are TRBV18 and TRBJ2-5; D is perhaps TRBD2 (5 bases). This CDR3 contains 13 residues. CDR1 and CDR2 (germline): KGHSH, LQKENI. V lost 4 bases to trimming and J lost 1 base, with 7 bases between them. The CDR3 is CASSRGVQETQYF. In DNA form, the CDR3 reads TGTGCCAGCTCACGGGGAGTCCAAGAGACCCAGTACTTC. The variable domain in full, completed from reference TRBV18 and TRBJ2-5, reads NAGVMQNPRHLVRRRGQEARLRCSPMKGHSHVYWYRQLPEEGLKFMVYLQKENIIDESGMPKERFSAEFPKEGPSILRIQQVVRGDSAAYFCASSRGVQETQYFGPGTRLLVL.

The J gene is TRBJ1-1, the V gene TRBV29-1; TRBD1 aligns across 9 bases. From germline, CDR1 is SQVTM and CDR2 ANQGSEA. The V segment lost 7 bases and the J segment 4 bases; nucleotides outside the gene matches: 7. This CDR3 spans 13 amino acids. In DNA, the CDR3 is TGCAGCGCGAACAGGGGGCCGGTCACTGAAGCTTTCTTT. It codes for CSANRGPVTEAFF.

The chain carries TRBV29-1 and TRBJ1-2, with 9 bases fitting TRBD1. The V and J ends lost 8 bases and 1 base, in that order; junction bases with no gene match: 2. CDR1 SQVTM and CDR2 ANQGSEA come from the germline V gene. The length of the CDR3 is 12 residues. The CDR3 DNA sequence: TGCAGCTCGACAGGGGGTAACTATGGCTACACCTTC. Protein: CSSTGGNYGYTF.

This clone was seen a few times. The V call is TRBV5-1, the J call TRBJ2-1; D uncertain. V was clipped by 3 bases and J by 7 bases, with 11 bases between them. Germline CDR1 is SGHRS and CDR2 is YFSETQ. This CDR3 comprises 13 residues. CDR3 loop: CASSSGSVNEQFF. The CDR3 region has the DNA TGCGCCAGCAGCTCCGGGTCGGTAAATGAGCAGTTCTTC.

This clone showed up just a few times. The V gene is TRBV19, the J gene TRBJ2-6; unclear D gene. Looked up from germline, CDR1 is LNHDA and CDR2 is SQIVND (reference sequence). Trimming pared 9 bases from V and 4 bases from J, leaving 13 bases between. This CDR3 has 14 residues. The CDR3 here is CASLRSAGANVLTF. CDR3 bases: TGTGCCAGCCTTCGCAGCGCCGGGGCCAACGTCCTGACTTTC.

This clone was seen a few times. V and J are TRBV27 and TRBJ1-1; 7 nucleotides align to TRBD1. V was clipped by 6 bases and J by 0 bases; unmatched bases: 16. CDR1 and CDR2 (germline): MNHEY, SMNVEV (reference sequence). The CDR3 totals 18 residues. Here the CDR3 DNA reads TGTGCCAGCAGCCCCCTTGGGCCGGACAGGCGTCTGAACACTGAAGCTTTCTTT. As protein: CASSPLGPDRRLNTEAFF.